This TCR beta chain originates from a study of blood T cell repertoires in COVID-19. The method was immunoSEQ multiplex PCR; TCRdb's version includes in-frame clones alone and lacks a portion of them. The sample lists 150,000 to 200,000 clones; about 84% were seen once. The CDR3 covers 16 residues. CDR1 is LNHDA and CDR2 is SQIVND in the germline V gene (reference sequence). Unmatched junction bases numbered 8, after V lost 2 bases and J lost 6 bases. This clone occurred a few times. The V gene is TRBV19, the J gene TRBJ1-5, with 9 bases lining up with TRBD1. The sample comprised peripheral blood. The receptor was derived from a woman in her thirties with acute or convalescent COVID-19. The DNA for the CDR3 is TGTGCCAGTAGTATAAAGGGACAGGGAATGGGTCAGCCCCAGCATTTT. The encoded protein is CASSIKGQGMGQPQHF.